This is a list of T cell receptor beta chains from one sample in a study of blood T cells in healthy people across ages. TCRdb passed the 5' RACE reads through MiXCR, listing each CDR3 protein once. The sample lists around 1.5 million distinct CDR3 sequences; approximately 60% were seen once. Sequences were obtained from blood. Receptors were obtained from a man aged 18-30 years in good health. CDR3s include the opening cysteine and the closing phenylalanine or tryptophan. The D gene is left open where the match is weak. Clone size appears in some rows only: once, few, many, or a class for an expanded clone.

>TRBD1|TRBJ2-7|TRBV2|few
TGTGCCTACGGGACAGCCAAATACGAGCAGTACTTC
CAYGTAKYEQYF
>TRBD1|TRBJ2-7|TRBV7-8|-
TGTGCCAGCAGCTCGACAGGGAACGCCTACGAGCAGTACTTC
CASSSTGNAYEQYF
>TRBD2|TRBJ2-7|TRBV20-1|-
TGCAGTGCCTCTAGCGGGATCGGGCAATACGAGCAGTACTTC
CSASSGIGQYEQYF
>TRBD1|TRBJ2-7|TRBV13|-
TGTGCCAGCAGCCGCACCACAGGGGGCCCCTACGAGCAGTACTTC
CASSRTTGGPYEQYF
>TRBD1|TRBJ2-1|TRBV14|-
TGTGCCAGCAGCCAAGCTACAGGGGGGACGTACAATGAGCAGTTCTTC
CASSQATGGTYNEQFF
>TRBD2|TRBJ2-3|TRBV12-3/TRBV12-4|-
TGTGCCAGCAGTGGGGCTAGCGGGAGGGCAGATACGCAGTATTTT
CASSGASGRADTQYF
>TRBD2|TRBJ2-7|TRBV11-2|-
TGTGCCAGCAGCATCCGGACTAGCGGGGGTGCCGAGCAGTACTTC
CASSIRTSGGAEQYF
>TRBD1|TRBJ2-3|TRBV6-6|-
TGTGCCAGCAGTTACTCAATCGGGACAGGCACAGATACGCAGTATTTT
CASSYSIGTGTDTQYF
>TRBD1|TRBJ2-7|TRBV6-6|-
TGTGCCAGCAGTGCGACAGGGAGCGGCGAGCAGTACTTC
CASSATGSGEQYF
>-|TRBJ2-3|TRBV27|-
TGTGCCAGCAGTTCCTCCCCCGGAGCGACAGATACGCAGTATTTT
CASSSSPGATDTQYF
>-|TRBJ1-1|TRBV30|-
TGTGCCTGGAGTGTAGTTTCAGGGCACACTGAAGCTTTCTTT
CAWSVVSGHTEAFF
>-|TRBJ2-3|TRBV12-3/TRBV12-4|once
TGTGCCAGCAGTGACTACTACACAGATACGCAGTATTTT
CASSDYYTDTQYF
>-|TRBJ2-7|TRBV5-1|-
TGCGCCAGCAGCTTCACGCCCGGGAGAAACGAGCAGTACTTC
CASSFTPGRNEQYF
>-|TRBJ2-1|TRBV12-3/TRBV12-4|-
TGTGCCAGCAGTTTCCTTCGCTATGAGCAGTTCTTC
CASSFLRYEQFF
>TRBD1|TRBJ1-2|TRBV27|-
TGTGCCAGCACTACAGGGGGCAGAGGCTACACCTTC
CASTTGGRGYTF
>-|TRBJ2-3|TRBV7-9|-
TGTGCCAGCAGCGACAGCTCGCGAGATACGCAGTATTTT
CASSDSSRDTQYF
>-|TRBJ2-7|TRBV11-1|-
TGTGCCAGCAGCCAGACCTACAGCCCTTCCCTCTCCTACGAGCAGTACTTC
CASSQTYSPSLSYEQYF
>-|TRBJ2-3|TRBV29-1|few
TGCAGCGTAGCAGGGACATCGATGGCAGATACGCAGTATTTT
CSVAGTSMADTQYF
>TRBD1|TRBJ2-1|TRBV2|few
TGTGCCAGCAGTGGCCGGGACAGGAGCCTCTACAATGAGCAGTTCTTC
CASSGRDRSLYNEQFF
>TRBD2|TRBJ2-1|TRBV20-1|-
TGCAGTGCTAGGCCGGGACTAGGTTTCAATGAGCAGTTCTTC
CSARPGLGFNEQFF
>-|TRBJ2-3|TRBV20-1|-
TGCAGTGCTAGCCCTAAGATTAGCACAGATACGCAGTATTTT
CSASPKISTDTQYF
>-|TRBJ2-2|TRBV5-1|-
TGCGCCAGCAGCTTGGATCAAGTGGGGGACACCGGGGAGCTGTTTTTT
CASSLDQVGDTGELFF
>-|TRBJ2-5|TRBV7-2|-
TGTGCCAGCAGTATCCTCCCGGAGGGGACCCAGTACTTC
CASSILPEGTQYF
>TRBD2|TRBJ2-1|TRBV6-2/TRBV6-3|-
TGTACCAGCAGCACAACTAGCGGGGGGTACAATGAGCAGTTCTTC
CTSSTTSGGYNEQFF
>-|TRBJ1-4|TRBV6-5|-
TGTGCCAGCAGTTACGCGCAGACTGCAACTAATGAAAAACTGTTTTTT
CASSYAQTATNEKLFF
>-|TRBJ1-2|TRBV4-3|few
TGCGCCAGCAGCCAGACAGACAGGTTCTATGGCTACACCTTC
CASSQTDRFYGYTF
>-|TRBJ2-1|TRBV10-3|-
TGTGCCATCAGGACAACAGGAGGGGCAAACAATGAGCAGTTCTTC
CAIRTTGGANNEQFF
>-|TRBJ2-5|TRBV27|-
TGTGCCAGCAGTCCAACGTGGCCGCAAGAGACCCAGTACTTC
CASSPTWPQETQYF
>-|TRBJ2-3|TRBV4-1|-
TGCGCCAGCAGCCAAATACAGGGCGATACGCAGTATTTT
CASSQIQGDTQYF
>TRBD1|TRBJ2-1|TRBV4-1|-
TGCGCCAGCGGAAGTGGGACAGGAAGATACAATGAGCAGTTCTTC
CASGSGTGRYNEQFF
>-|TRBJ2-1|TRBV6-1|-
TGTGCCAGCAGTGTTGAGTCTACTGGTCAGTTCTTC
CASSVESTGQFF
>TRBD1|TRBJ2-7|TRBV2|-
TGTGCCAGCAGTGAAATGGCAGGGGGAGTCTACGAGCAGTACTTC
CASSEMAGGVYEQYF
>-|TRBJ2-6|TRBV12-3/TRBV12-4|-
TGTGCCAGCAGTTTTGTATTACGGACCCTCTCTGGGGCCAACGTCCTGACTTTC
CASSFVLRTLSGANVLTF
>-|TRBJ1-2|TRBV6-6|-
TGTGCCAGCAGTTACTCACAGGCGTCTGTTCCCTATGGCTACACCTTC
CASSYSQASVPYGYTF
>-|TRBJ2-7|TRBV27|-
TGTGCCAGCGGGTGCGGGGATGAGCAGTACTTC
CASGCGDEQYF
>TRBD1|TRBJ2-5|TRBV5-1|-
TGCGCCAGCAGAACGGACAGGGCCCAAGAGACCCAGTACTTC
CASRTDRAQETQYF